This T cell receptor (beta chain) was identified in a study of blood T cells in healthy people across ages. This clonotype is a singleton in its sample. Its antigen is not identified. Combining a sample-barcoded 5' primer with a J-beta primer mix, a second PCR ran for about 6 to 11 cycles. Carrying 12 random nucleotides, a template-switch adaptor labeled each individual cDNA molecule. TCRdb passed the 5' RACE reads through MiXCR, listing each CDR3 protein once. The table records hundreds of thousands of distinct CDR3 sequences, 20% to 25% of them present only once. General study findings and limits: The lack of PBMC sorting stopped any conclusive naive versus antigen-experienced comparison. TCR beta diversity tracked closely with naive T cell percentage.

This CDR3 has 14 residues. CDR1 is SGHVS, CDR2 FQNEAQ, per germline. Between the trimmed V and J ends, which lost 3 bases and 4 bases, there was a span of 13 bases. A minimum of 5.5 micrograms of total RNA was extracted per sample. The sequenced sample was blood. This clonotype was sampled from a man between 65 and 85 years old in good health. The chain uses TRBV7-8 and TRBJ2-7; D ambiguous. CDR3 residues: CASSFRAPVYEQYF. CDR3 bases: TGTGCCAGCAGCTTCAGAGCTCCGGTATACGAGCAGTACTTC.